This entry lists 7 T cell receptor beta chains sequenced from one sample in a study of somatic mutations in cytotoxic T cells in rheumatoid arthritis. TCRdb's copy holds only in-frame clones and misses some; the assay was immunoSEQ multiplex PCR. Here the sample spans more than 11,000 clones, around 78% being singletons. Material: CD8+ T cells sorted from blood. The receptors here all came from an adult with rheumatoid arthritis.

This clone appeared a single time. An end of the junction does not agree with germline; a read error may underlie this. The V call is TRBV7-9, the J call TRBJ2-3, with 8 nucleotides matching TRBD2. The CDR3 spans 14 residues. From germline, CDR1 is SEHNR and CDR2 FQNEAQ (reference sequence). The CDR3 is CASSLAGGTDTQYF. The CDR3 DNA reads TGTGCCAGCAGCCTAGCGGGTGGCACAGATACGCAGTATTTT.

The V gene is TRBV10-3, the J gene TRBJ2-5, with TRBD1 matching over 7 bases. The V gene's germline CDR1 is ENHRY and CDR2 SYGVKD. This CDR3 region has 14 residues. Unmatched junction bases numbered 6, after V lost 2 bases and J lost 6 bases. The chain's CDR3 is CAISEEGAPQTQYF. DNA of the CDR3: TGTGCCATCAGTGAGGAGGGGGCTCCACAGACCCAGTACTTC.

The rearrangement joins TRBV28 to TRBJ1-3; D is uncertain. Trimming pared 2 bases from V and 3 bases from J, leaving 11 bases between. The CDR3 runs to 15 residues. CDR1 and CDR2 from the germline V gene are MDHEN and SYDVKM. CDR3 in DNA: TGTGCCAGCAGTTTAACGGTTGGCTATGGAAACACCATATATTTT. Translated, it gives CASSLTVGYGNTIYF.

This chain links TRBV29-1 with TRBJ2-1; weak D call: TRBD1 (5 bases). The V and J ends lost 3 bases and 3 bases respectively, with 15 bases between them. Germline CDR1 is SQVTM and CDR2 is ANQGSEA. CDR3 size: 15 residues. The CDR3 sequence is CSVDLRQRRYNEQFF. Here the CDR3 DNA reads TGCAGCGTTGACCTGCGACAGAGACGCTACAATGAGCAGTTCTTC.

The chain carries TRBV9 and TRBJ1-2; TRBD1 agrees at 7 bases. The CDR3 has 15 residues. Trimming took 3 bases from V and 0 from J; bases not matched to a gene: 5. CDR1 and CDR2 (germline): SGDLS, YYNGEE. The CDR3 bases are TGTGCCAGCAGCGAAGGGACAGTCGCTAACTATGGCTACACCTTC. Its protein product is CASSEGTVANYGYTF.

This clone was detected a few times. This chain joins TRBV9 and TRBJ2-6; D not resolved. Trimming shortened V by 3 bases and J by 4 bases, and 8 bases separated the two germline ends. Germline lookup yields CDR1 SGDLS and CDR2 YYNGEE. The CDR3 is 14 amino acids. CDR3 nucleotides: TGTGCCAGCAGCGCCCAAAGGGGGGCCAACGTCCTGACTTTC. It specifies CASSAQRGANVLTF. The full variable domain, with the rest looked up from reference TRBV9 and TRBJ2-6, is DSGVTQTPKHLITATGQRVTLRCSPRSGDLSVYWYQQSLDQGLQFLIQYYNGEERAKGNILERFSAQQFPDLHSELNLSSLELGDSALYFCASSAQRGANVLTFGAGSRLTVL.

This chain connects TRBV6-6 to TRBJ2-7; 7 positions match TRBD1. Germline V CDR1 and CDR2: MNHNY, SVGAGI (reference sequence). After removal of 5 bases from V and 1 base from J, the junction contained 8 bases not matched to a gene. The CDR3 totals 15 residues. The CDR3 spells CASSLQTGISYEQYF. Written as DNA, the CDR3 is TGTGCCAGCAGTCTACAGACAGGGATATCCTACGAGCAGTACTTC.